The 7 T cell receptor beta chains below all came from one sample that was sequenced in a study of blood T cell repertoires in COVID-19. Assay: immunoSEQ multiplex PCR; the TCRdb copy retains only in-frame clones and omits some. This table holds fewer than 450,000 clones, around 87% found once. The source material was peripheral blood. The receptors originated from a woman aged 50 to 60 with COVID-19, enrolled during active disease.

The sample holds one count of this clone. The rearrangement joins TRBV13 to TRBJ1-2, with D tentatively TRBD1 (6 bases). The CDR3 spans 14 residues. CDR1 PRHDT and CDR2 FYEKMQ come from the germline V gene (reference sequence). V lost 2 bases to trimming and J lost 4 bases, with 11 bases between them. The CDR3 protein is CASSLTGSTYGYTF. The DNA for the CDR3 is TGTGCCAGCAGCTTAACAGGGTCTACCTATGGCTACACCTTC.

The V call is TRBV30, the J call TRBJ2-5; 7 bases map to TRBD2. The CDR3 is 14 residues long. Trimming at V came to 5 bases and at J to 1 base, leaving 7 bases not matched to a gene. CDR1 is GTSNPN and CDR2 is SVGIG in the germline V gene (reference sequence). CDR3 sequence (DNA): TGTGCCTGGGAGGCGGCTAGCGGCCAAGAGACCCAGTACTTC. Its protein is CAWEAASGQETQYF.

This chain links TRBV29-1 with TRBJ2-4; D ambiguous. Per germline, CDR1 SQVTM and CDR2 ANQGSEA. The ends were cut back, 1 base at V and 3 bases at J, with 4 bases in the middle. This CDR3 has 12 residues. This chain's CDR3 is CSVEGHKNIQYF. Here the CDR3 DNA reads TGCAGCGTTGAAGGACACAAAAACATTCAGTACTTC. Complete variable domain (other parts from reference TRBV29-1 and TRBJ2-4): SAVISQKPSRDICQRGTSLTIQCQVDSQVTMMFWYRQQPGQSLTLIATANQGSEATYESGFVIDKFPISRPNLTFSTLTVSNMSPEDSSIYLCSVEGHKNIQYFGAGTRLSVL.

CDR3 in DNA: TGCGCCAGCAGCCAAGCCCGACTAGCGCCCAATGAGCAGTTCTTC. Its protein product is CASSQARLAPNEQFF. J is TRBJ2-1 and V is TRBV4-1; TRBD2 matches 8 bases. V shed 1 base and J 6 bases; nucleotides not matched to a gene: 5. The germline gives CDR1 MGHRA, CDR2 YSYEKL. This CDR3 contains 15 residues.

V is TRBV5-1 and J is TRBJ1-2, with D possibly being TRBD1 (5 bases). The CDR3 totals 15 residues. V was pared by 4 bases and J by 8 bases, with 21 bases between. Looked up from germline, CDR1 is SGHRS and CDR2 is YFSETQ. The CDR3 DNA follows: TGCGCCAGCAGCCCAACGGGGGGGGTAACTGAGGGCTACACCTTC. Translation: CASSPTGGVTEGYTF.

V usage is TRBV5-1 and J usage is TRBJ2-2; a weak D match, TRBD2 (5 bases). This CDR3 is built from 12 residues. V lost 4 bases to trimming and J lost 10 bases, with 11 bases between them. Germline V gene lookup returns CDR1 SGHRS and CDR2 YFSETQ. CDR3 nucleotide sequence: TGCGCCAGCAGCGAGCAAGCGGCGGAGCTGTTTTTT. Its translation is CASSEQAAELFF.

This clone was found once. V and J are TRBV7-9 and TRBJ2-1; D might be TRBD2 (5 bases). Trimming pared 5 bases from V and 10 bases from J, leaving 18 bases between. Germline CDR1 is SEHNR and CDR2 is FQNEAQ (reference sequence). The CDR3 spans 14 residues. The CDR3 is CASSPDRDRREQFF. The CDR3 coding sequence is TGTGCCAGCAGCCCTGATCGGGATCGAAGGGAGCAGTTCTTC.